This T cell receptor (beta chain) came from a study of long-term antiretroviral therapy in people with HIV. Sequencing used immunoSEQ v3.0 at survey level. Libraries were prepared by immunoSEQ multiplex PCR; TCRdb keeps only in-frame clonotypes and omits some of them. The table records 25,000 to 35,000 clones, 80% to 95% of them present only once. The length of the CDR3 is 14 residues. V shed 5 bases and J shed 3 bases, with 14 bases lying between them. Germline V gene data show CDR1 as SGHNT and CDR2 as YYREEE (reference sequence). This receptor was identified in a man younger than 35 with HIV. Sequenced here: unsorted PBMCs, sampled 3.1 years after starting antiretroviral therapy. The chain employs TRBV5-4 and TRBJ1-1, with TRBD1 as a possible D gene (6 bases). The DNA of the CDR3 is TGTGCCAGCAGGGATAGGGGGAGCTACACTGAAGCTTTCTTT. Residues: CASRDRGSYTEAFF.